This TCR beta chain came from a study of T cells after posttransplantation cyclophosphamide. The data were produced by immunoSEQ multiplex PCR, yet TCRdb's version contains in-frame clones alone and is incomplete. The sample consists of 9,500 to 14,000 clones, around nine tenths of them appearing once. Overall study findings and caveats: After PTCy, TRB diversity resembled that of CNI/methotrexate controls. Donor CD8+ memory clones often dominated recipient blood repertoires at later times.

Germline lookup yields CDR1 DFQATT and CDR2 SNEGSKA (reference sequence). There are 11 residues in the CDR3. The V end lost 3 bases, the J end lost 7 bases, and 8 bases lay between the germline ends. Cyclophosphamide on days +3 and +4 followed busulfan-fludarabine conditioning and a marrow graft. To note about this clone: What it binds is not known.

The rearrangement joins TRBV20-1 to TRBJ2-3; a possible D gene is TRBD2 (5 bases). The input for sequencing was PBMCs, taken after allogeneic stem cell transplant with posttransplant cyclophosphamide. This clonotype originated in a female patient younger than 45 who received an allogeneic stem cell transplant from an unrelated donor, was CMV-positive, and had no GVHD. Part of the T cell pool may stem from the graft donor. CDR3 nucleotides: TGCAGTGCTAGTGCGGGTAATACGCAGTATTTT. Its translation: CSASAGNTQYF.